These 30 T cell receptor beta chains originate from one sample sequenced in a study of blood T cell repertoires in COVID-19. This table comes from immunoSEQ multiplex PCR, and its TCRdb copy is limited to in-frame clones, with some not included. The profile shows 300,000 to 450,000 clones, 88% of them singletons. The sample consisted of PBMCs or T cells enriched from blood (not recorded which). These receptors all stem from a woman under 30 who had recovered from COVID-19.

The chain uses TRBV4-1 and TRBJ1-5, with D hard to call. Germline V gene lookup returns CDR1 MGHRA and CDR2 YSYEKL. V was shortened by 0 bases and J by 0 bases, with 6 bases between the two germline ends. The length of the CDR3 is 15 residues. The CDR3 coding sequence is TGCGCCAGCAGCCAAGACAGGTATAGCAATCAGCCCCAGCATTTT. Protein product: CASSQDRYSNQPQHF.

This clone showed up just once. V gene TRBV4-1 combines with J gene TRBJ2-1, with 10 bases that match TRBD1. This CDR3 spans 15 amino acids. Germline trimming cut 5 bases from V and 6 bases from J; bases unmatched to any gene: 7. Germline V gives CDR1 MGHRA, CDR2 YSYEKL. CDR3 sequence: CASSYRQGASNEQFF. As DNA, the CDR3 is TGCGCCAGCAGCTACCGACAGGGGGCGAGCAATGAGCAGTTCTTC.

This clone is a singleton in its sample. V and J are TRBV30 and TRBJ1-5; D call uncertain. The germline V gene encodes CDR1 GTSNPN and CDR2 SVGIG (reference sequence). Trimming left V 0 bases short and J 7 bases short, with 13 bases between. The CDR3 runs 14 residues. The CDR3 nucleotides read TGTGCCTGGAGTGTAGGGCCTGGGAGGCAGCCCCAGCATTTT. Its protein product is CAWSVGPGRQPQHF.

The chain recombines TRBV13 with TRBJ2-1, with 7 bases lining up with TRBD1. The CDR3 spans 14 residues. Germline trimming cut 5 bases from V and 7 bases from J; bases unmatched to any gene: 8. Germline CDR1 reads PRHDT; CDR2 reads FYEKMQ (reference sequence). CDR3 nucleotides: TGTGCCAGCAGCCACCGGCAGGGGGTGAATGAGCAGTTCTTC. Amino acids: CASSHRQGVNEQFF.

J is TRBJ1-2 and V is TRBV3-1 (or the pseudogene TRBV3-2), with D perhaps TRBD1 (6 bases). This CDR3 has 15 residues. V lost 5 bases and J 4 bases, leaving 17 bases between the germline ends. In germline, CDR1 is LGHDT, CDR2 YNNKEL (reference sequence). CDR3 DNA sequence: TGTGCCAGCAGCACCCGACCACAGGGTACCTATGGCTACACCTTC. Amino acids: CASSTRPQGTYGYTF.

The chain links TRBV30 to TRBJ1-1; TRBD1 is a possible D gene (6 bases). This CDR3 is 14 amino acids long. The ends were cut back, 1 base at V and 1 base at J, with 10 bases in the middle. Germline-derived CDR1 and CDR2 are GTSNPN and SVGIG (reference sequence). The CDR3 protein is CAWSAGTPNTEAFF. CDR3 nucleotide sequence: TGTGCCTGGAGTGCGGGGACACCGAACACTGAAGCTTTCTTT.

This clone came up a few times. This chain joins TRBV29-1 and TRBJ1-1; no clear D gene. The CDR3 is 12 amino acids. The germline CDR1 and CDR2 sequences are SQVTM and ANQGSEA. The V and J ends lost 4 bases and 2 bases respectively, with 8 bases between them. The CDR3 spells CSVAVRNTEAFF. DNA of the CDR3: TGCAGCGTTGCCGTGCGAAACACTGAAGCTTTCTTT.

This chain joins TRBV27 and TRBJ1-5, with no clear D. V was clipped by 0 bases and J by 6 bases, with 9 bases between them. CDR1 and CDR2 (germline): MNHEY, SMNVEV (reference sequence). The CDR3 is made up of 14 amino acids. CDR3 in DNA: TGTGCCAGCAGTTTATCGGGGAGGACTCAGCCCCAGCATTTT. Encoded protein: CASSLSGRTQPQHF.

The chain recombines TRBV7-8 with TRBJ1-4; possible D gene TRBD1, 6 bases. The CDR3 is 17 residues long. Looked up from germline, CDR1 is SGHVS and CDR2 is FQNEAQ. Trimming shortened V by 0 bases and J by 8 bases, and 19 bases separated the two germline ends. The DNA for the CDR3 is TGTGCCAGCAGCTTAGCTACGCGGGCAGGGGTTGGGGAAAAACTGTTTTTT. Its translation is CASSLATRAGVGEKLFF.

This rearrangement joins TRBV9 to TRBJ2-4; tentative D call: TRBD1 (5 bases). The CDR3 contains 16 residues. Germline V gene lookup returns CDR1 SGDLS and CDR2 YYNGEE. V dropped 4 bases and J dropped 3 bases, with 17 bases sitting between them. CDR3 in amino acids: CASSPAAQGNKNIQYF. CDR3 nucleotide sequence: TGTGCCAGCAGCCCTGCCGCGCAGGGTAACAAAAACATTCAGTACTTC.

The chain uses TRBV7-2 and TRBJ1-5, with D uncertain. Deletions cut 4 bases from V and 6 bases from J, with 16 bases between. Germline V gives CDR1 SGHTA, CDR2 FQGNSA. The CDR3 consists of 15 residues. Here the CDR3 reads CASSSPERVGQPQHF. CDR3 DNA sequence: TGTGCCAGCAGCTCCCCGGAGAGGGTGGGTCAGCCCCAGCATTTT.

The CDR3 DNA sequence: TGTGCCAGCAGTGAAGCGGTTCGGGAAGCTTTCTTT. It translates to CASSEAVREAFF. The V and J genes are TRBV6-1 and TRBJ1-1; D gene unclear. Germline V CDR1 and CDR2: MNHNS, SASEGT. This CDR3 is 12 amino acids long. V lost 0 bases, J lost 8 bases, and 7 bases lay in between.

The genes are TRBV6-5 and TRBJ2-3; 9 nucleotides agree with TRBD2. This CDR3 is 15 amino acids long. CDR1 and CDR2 (germline): MNHEY, SVGAGI. The trim removed 5 bases at V and 3 bases at J, leaving 6 bases unmatched. The CDR3 DNA reads as TGTGCCAGCAGTAGGAGCGGGGGGTTAACAGATACGCAGTATTTT. Protein sequence: CASSRSGGLTDTQYF.

The chain carries TRBV15 and TRBJ1-5; a possible D gene is TRBD1 (5 bases). This CDR3 has 14 residues. Trimming stripped 1 base from V and 6 bases from J, with 10 bases between. Germline V gives CDR1 LNHNV, CDR2 YYDKDF (reference sequence). This chain's CDR3 is CATSRAWGVQPQHF. The CDR3 DNA is TGTGCCACCAGCAGAGCGTGGGGGGTTCAGCCCCAGCATTTT.

Comments on this clone: Other nucleotide sequences from this sample produce the same CDR3. The V call is TRBV7-9, the J call TRBJ1-2; D not certain. The V end was cut by 1 base, the J end by 4 bases, with 10 bases between. CDR3 length: 14 amino acids. The germline V gene encodes CDR1 SEHNR and CDR2 FQNEAQ (reference sequence). The CDR3 region has the DNA TGTGCCAGCAGCTTAGAAGTCGGGAGCTATGGCTACACCTTC. Protein: CASSLEVGSYGYTF.

On this clone itself: This specimen includes other DNA sequences encoding the same CDR3. The chain has TRBV12-3 or TRBV12-4 and TRBJ1-2; 7 bases agree with TRBD1. V was clipped by 6 bases and J by 2 bases; unmatched bases: 3. The CDR3 spans 13 residues. CDR3 nucleotide sequence: TGTGCCAGCAGAACAGGGGAAAACTATGGCTACACCTTC. Protein sequence: CASRTGENYGYTF.

The gene calls are TRBV20-1 and TRBJ1-1; tentative D call: TRBD1 (6 bases). CDR1 DFQATT and CDR2 SNEGSKA come from the germline V gene (reference sequence). The V gene lost 6 bases and the J gene lost 8 bases, with 13 bases spanning the gap. This CDR3 spans 11 amino acids. CDR3 nucleotides: TGCAGTGCCAGGGGCCCGAACGAAGCTTTCTTT. Amino acid sequence: CSARGPNEAFF.

This clone was detected once. The chain combines TRBV27 with TRBJ2-7; the D gene is possibly TRBD1 (7 bases). This CDR3 spans 16 amino acids. Germline values: CDR1 MNHEY, CDR2 SMNVEV (reference sequence). The V end lost 5 bases, the J end lost 0 bases, and 17 bases lay between the germline ends. CDR3 nucleotide sequence: TGTGCCAGCAGTCTAGGCGGCAGGGGGGTCTCCTACGAGCAGTACTTC. Amino acid sequence: CASSLGGRGVSYEQYF.

This rearrangement joins TRBV5-4 to TRBJ1-1; D may be TRBD1 (5 bases). Trimming removed 7 bases at V and 1 base at J, with 20 bases between. The germline gives CDR1 SGHNT, CDR2 YYREEE (reference sequence). The CDR3 length is 16 residues. CDR3 amino acids: CASSPRGGVKNTEAFF. The CDR3, as DNA: TGTGCCAGCTCCCCGAGGGGAGGGGTAAAGAACACTGAAGCTTTCTTT.

The chain uses TRBV19 and TRBJ1-1; a possible D gene is TRBD1 (5 bases). V lost 5 bases, J lost 4 bases, and 14 bases lay in between. This CDR3 has 14 amino acids. Germline CDR1 is LNHDA and CDR2 is SQIVND (reference sequence). In nucleotides, the CDR3 is TGTGCCAGTAGTGAATTCGGGGGGGGCACTGAAGCTTTCTTT. Protein product: CASSEFGGGTEAFF. Full variable domain (missing parts from reference TRBV19 and TRBJ1-1): DGGITQSPKYLFRKEGQNVTLSCEQNLNHDAMYWYRQDPGQGLRLIYYSQIVNDFQKGDIAEGYSVSREKKESFPLTVTSAQKNPTAFYLCASSEFGGGTEAFFGQGTRLTVV.

The gene calls are TRBV28 and TRBJ1-5; no reliable D call. Germline CDR1 and CDR2: MDHEN and SYDVKM. Trimming took off 7 bases at V and 4 bases at J, with 14 bases between the two ends. CDR3 length: 14 residues. Written as DNA, the CDR3 is TGTGCCAGCACGTGGGCACCTAATAATCAGCCCCAGCATTTT. Translating gives CASTWAPNNQPQHF.

There are a few counts of this clone. A junction end diverges from the germline sequence, so it may reflect a read error. The chain is built from TRBV5-4 and TRBJ2-1; 14 bases line up with TRBD2. The V gene's germline CDR1 is SGHNT and CDR2 YYREEE (reference sequence). CDR3 length equals 14 residues. CDR3 loop: CASSLVAGTSGGIF. DNA for the CDR3: TGTGCCAGCAGCTTGGTAGCCGGGACTAGCGGGGGCATCTTC.

The CDR3 region has the DNA TGCGCCAGCAGCTTGTCAGGGGAAGGAAGCACTGAAGCTTTCTTT. Encoded protein: CASSLSGEGSTEAFF. V is TRBV5-1 and J is TRBJ1-1, with TRBD1 as a possible D gene (6 bases). From germline, CDR1 is SGHRS and CDR2 YFSETQ. There are 15 residues in the CDR3. The ends were cut back, 1 base at V and 4 bases at J, with 14 bases in the middle.

The rearrangement joins TRBV30 to TRBJ2-7; 9 nucleotides line up with TRBD1. Losses at the gene ends were 6 bases for V and 2 bases for J; bases not matched to a gene: 11. Germline CDR1 and CDR2: GTSNPN and SVGIG (reference sequence). The CDR3 length is 15 residues. The CDR3 reads CACENRDRVPYEQYF. CDR3 sequence (DNA): TGTGCCTGCGAAAACCGGGACAGGGTCCCCTACGAGCAGTACTTC.

This sequence joins TRBV4-1 and TRBJ2-5, with TRBD2 matching 10 bases. V lost 2 bases and J lost 4; bases outside the gene matches: 13. Germline V gene data show CDR1 as MGHRA and CDR2 as YSYEKL. This CDR3 region has 18 residues. CDR3 in amino acids: CASSQLLAGSAPGETQYF. The CDR3 nucleotides are TGCGCCAGCAGCCAATTACTAGCGGGGAGCGCACCAGGAGAGACCCAGTACTTC.

This sequence joins TRBV29-1 and TRBJ2-7; TRBD1 aligns across 9 bases. CDR1 and CDR2 (germline): SQVTM, ANQGSEA. The CDR3 runs 15 residues. V shed 5 bases, J shed 3 bases, and the junction held 11 bases outside the gene matches. CDR3 sequence reads: CSVLQPWTGVYEQYF. In nucleotides, the CDR3 is TGCAGCGTTTTACAACCCTGGACAGGGGTCTACGAGCAGTACTTC.

The chain carries TRBV5-6 and TRBJ1-6, with 8 bases fitting TRBD1. J gave up 10 bases and V 2 bases, and 11 bases lay outside the gene matches. This CDR3 spans 16 amino acids. Germline V gene data show CDR1 as SGHDT and CDR2 as YYEEEE. Here the CDR3 reads CASSFRTGGKGSPLHF. The CDR3 DNA follows: TGTGCCAGCAGCTTCCGAACAGGGGGAAAAGGGTCACCCCTCCACTTT.

This sequence joins TRBV18 and TRBJ1-2, with 9 nucleotides matching TRBD1. The germline V gene has CDR1 KGHSH and CDR2 LQKENI. This CDR3 is 16 amino acids long. The junction had 12 bases not matched to a gene; V was cut back by 3 bases and J by 7 bases. The CDR3 is CASSPEGRDRVSGYTF. CDR3 sequence (DNA): TGTGCCAGCTCACCCGAGGGCCGGGACAGGGTGTCTGGCTACACCTTC.

This sequence joins TRBV2 and TRBJ1-6; the match to TRBD1 covers 10 bases. The CDR3 contains 14 residues. Germline lookup yields CDR1 SNHLY and CDR2 FYNNEI. J was trimmed by 8 bases and V by 6 bases; bases with no gene match: 4. The CDR3 region has the DNA TGTGCCAGCAGGGTCGGGACAGGGGATTCACCCCTCCACTTT. Amino acids: CASRVGTGDSPLHF.

The rearrangement links TRBV3-1 (or the pseudogene TRBV3-2) to TRBJ2-4; D is possibly TRBD1 (6 bases). The CDR3 contains 16 residues. Trimming stripped 4 bases from V and 1 base from J, with 14 bases between. In germline, CDR1 is LGHDT, CDR2 YNNKEL (reference sequence). In DNA, the CDR3 is TGTGCCAGCAGCCCCGGACAGCTGATTGCCAAAAACATTCAGTACTTC. Translating gives CASSPGQLIAKNIQYF.